Shown below are 12 T cell receptor beta chains from a single sample sequenced in a study of technical replicates of blood from several donors. This table comes from immunoSEQ multiplex PCR, and its TCRdb copy is limited to in-frame clones, with some not included. The sample has over 80,000 clones, 96% seen once; the top ten hold approximately 0.33%. The source material was T cells isolated from PBMCs. Source of these receptors: a human donor in good health.

The chain uses TRBV5-1 and TRBJ2-7; 10 bases are shared with TRBD1. This CDR3 spans 16 amino acids. The germline V gene has CDR1 SGHRS and CDR2 YFSETQ. V gave up 2 bases and J gave up 4 bases; unmatched junction bases: 9. The CDR3 sequence: CASSFSRQGATYEQYF. The CDR3 nucleotides read TGCGCCAGCAGCTTTTCTAGACAGGGGGCAACGTACGAGCAGTACTTC.

The V and J genes are TRBV18 and TRBJ1-1; 12 bases fit TRBD1. The V gene's germline CDR1 is KGHSH and CDR2 LQKENI. Unmatched junction bases numbered 3, after V lost 4 bases and J lost 3 bases. This CDR3 comprises 15 residues. CDR3 amino acids: CASSLGQGAYTEAFF. The DNA for the CDR3 is TGTGCCAGCTCACTGGGACAGGGGGCGTACACTGAAGCTTTCTTT.

The V and J genes are TRBV9 and TRBJ2-2; TRBD1 matches 9 bases. The CDR3 contains 16 residues. CDR1 and CDR2 (germline): SGDLS, YYNGEE. Losses at the gene ends were 4 bases for V and 1 base for J; bases not matched to a gene: 5. CDR3 sequence: CASSHRDRENTGELFF. In DNA form, the CDR3 reads TGTGCCAGCAGCCACCGGGACAGGGAGAACACCGGGGAGCTGTTTTTT.

The chain uses TRBV7-8 and TRBJ2-1; no reliable D call. Germline V lookup: CDR1 SGHVS, CDR2 FQNEAQ. CDR3 length equals 15 residues. V was cut by 4 bases and J by 6 bases, with 16 bases left in between. The CDR3 nucleotides are TGTGCCAGCAGCTCTAGAATCTACACCCCCAATGAGCAGTTCTTC. Its translation is CASSSRIYTPNEQFF. The complete variable domain, with remaining parts taken from reference TRBV7-8 and TRBJ2-1, reads GAGVSQSPRYKVAKRGQDVALRCDPISGHVSLFWYQQALGQGPEFLTYFQNEAQLDKSGLPSDRFFAERPEGSVSTLKIQRTQQEDSAVYLCASSSRIYTPNEQFFGPGTRLTVL.

As for this clone: Other DNA sequences in this sample translate to the same CDR3. The chain recombines TRBV7-6 with TRBJ2-7; D perhaps matches TRBD1 (6 bases). CDR1 and CDR2 from the germline V gene are SGHVS and FNYEAQ. With 4 bases removed from V and 3 bases from J, the gap between germline ends came to 10 bases. This CDR3 is built from 13 residues. The CDR3 DNA follows: TGTGCCAGCAGCTCGGGACAAAACTACGAGCAGTACTTC. Translating it yields CASSSGQNYEQYF.

CDR3 DNA sequence: TGTGCCAGCAGCTTTACAGGGGATCGTTGGAACACTGAAGCTTTCTTT. It specifies CASSFTGDRWNTEAFF. The chain combines TRBV11-2 with TRBJ1-1; TRBD1 matches at 7 bases. The junction had 8 bases not matched to a gene; V was cut back by 3 bases and J by 1 base. The germline gives CDR1 SGHAT, CDR2 FQNNGV. CDR3 size: 16 residues.

V is TRBV27 and J is TRBJ2-7; TRBD2 agrees at 8 bases. V lost 7 bases to trimming and J lost 6 bases; unmatched junction nucleotides: 8. Per the germline V gene, CDR1 is MNHEY and CDR2 is SMNVEV (reference sequence). CDR3 length: 13 amino acids. As DNA, the CDR3 is TGTGCCAGCAAGCTAGCGGGCGAGCTCGAGCAGTACTTC. Its translation is CASKLAGELEQYF.

This rearrangement joins TRBV30 to TRBJ2-1, with D possibly matching TRBD2 (5 bases). Deletions cut 2 bases from V and 3 bases from J, with 11 bases between. CDR3 length equals 14 residues. CDR1 is GTSNPN, CDR2 SVGIG, per germline (reference sequence). Written as DNA, the CDR3 is TGTGCCTGGAGTCGGGATCCTAGCTACAATGAGCAGTTCTTC. It codes for CAWSRDPSYNEQFF.

The V gene is TRBV28, the J gene TRBJ2-7, with D possibly matching TRBD1 (6 bases). Germline CDR1 and CDR2: MDHEN and SYDVKM. This CDR3 contains 14 residues. The ends were cut back, 1 base at V and 0 bases at J, with 7 bases in the middle. CDR3 sequence reads: CASSLSQGSYEQYF. The CDR3 DNA sequence: TGTGCCAGCAGTTTATCACAGGGCTCCTACGAGCAGTACTTC.

In this sample, this clone turned up once. This chain connects TRBV19 to TRBJ2-7, with 7 bases fitting TRBD1. The ends lost 1 base at V and 3 bases at J; junction bases unmatched: 12. CDR3 size: 17 residues. The germline V gene encodes CDR1 LNHDA and CDR2 SQIVND (reference sequence). CDR3 bases: TGTGCCAGTAGTATAGCCCACCGACAGGGATTAAGCTACGAGCAGTACTTC. Its protein is CASSIAHRQGLSYEQYF.

This rearrangement joins TRBV30 to TRBJ2-5, with 7 bases aligning to TRBD2. The J call may be mistaken, given a closer DNA end match to TRBJ2-7. Looked up from germline, CDR1 is GTSNPN and CDR2 is SVGIG (reference sequence). The CDR3 length is 13 residues. The CDR3 region has the DNA TGTGCCTGGAGTACGGGAGGATCCTACGAGCAGTACTTC. Residues: CAWSTGGSYEQYF.

This sequence joins TRBV2 and TRBJ2-3, with 10 bases that match TRBD2. Per germline, CDR1 SNHLY and CDR2 FYNNEI. V was clipped by 5 bases and J by 4 bases; unmatched bases: 6. There are 15 residues in the CDR3. CDR3 coding DNA: TGTGCCAGCAGTCCGCTAGCGGGAGACTCAGATACGCAGTATTTT. Translating it yields CASSPLAGDSDTQYF.